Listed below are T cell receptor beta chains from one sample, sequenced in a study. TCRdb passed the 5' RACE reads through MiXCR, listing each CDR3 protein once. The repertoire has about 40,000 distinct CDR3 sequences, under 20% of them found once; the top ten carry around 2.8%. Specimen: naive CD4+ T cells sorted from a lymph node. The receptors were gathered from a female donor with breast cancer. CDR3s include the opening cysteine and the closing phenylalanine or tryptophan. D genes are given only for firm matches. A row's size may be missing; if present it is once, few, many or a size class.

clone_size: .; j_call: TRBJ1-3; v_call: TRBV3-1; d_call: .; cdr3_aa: CASSQGNTIYF; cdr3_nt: TGTGCCAGCAGCCAGGGAAACACCATATATTTT
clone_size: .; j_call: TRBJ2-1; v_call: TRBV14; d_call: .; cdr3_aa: CASSQGVGGSEQCF; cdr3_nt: TGTGCCAGCAGCCAAGGGGTTGGAGGCAGTGAGCAGTGCTTC
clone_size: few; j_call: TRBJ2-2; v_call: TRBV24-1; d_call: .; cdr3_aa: CATSGAQATGELFF; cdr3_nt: TGTGCCACCAGTGGAGCACAGGCCACCGGGGAGCTGTTTTTT
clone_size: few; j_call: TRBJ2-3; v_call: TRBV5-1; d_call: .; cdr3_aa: CASSSGAGQSSTDTQYF; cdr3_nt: TGCGCCAGCAGCTCTGGCGCAGGGCAGTCTAGTACAGATACGCAGTATTTT
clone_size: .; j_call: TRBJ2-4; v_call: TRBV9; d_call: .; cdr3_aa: CASSVVGGGIQYF; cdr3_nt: TGTGCCAGCAGCGTAGTCGGGGGCGGCATTCAGTACTTC
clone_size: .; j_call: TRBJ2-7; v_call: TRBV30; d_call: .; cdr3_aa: CAWSVIEQYF; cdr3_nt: TGTGCCTGGAGTGTTATCGAGCAGTACTTC
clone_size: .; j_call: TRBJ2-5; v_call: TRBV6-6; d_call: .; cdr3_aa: CASSGRRGPETQYF; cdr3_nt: TGTGCCAGCAGTGGCCGCCGGGGGCCCGAGACCCAGTACTTC
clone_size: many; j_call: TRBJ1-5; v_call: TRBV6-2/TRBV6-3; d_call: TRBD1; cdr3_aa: CASSPTGGYQPQHF; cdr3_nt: TGTGCCAGCAGTCCGACAGGGGGGTATCAGCCCCAGCATTTT
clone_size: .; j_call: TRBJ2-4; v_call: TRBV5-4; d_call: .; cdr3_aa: CASSPPPRQGIAKNIQYF; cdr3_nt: TGTGCCAGCAGTCCTCCCCCCCGGCAGGGGATAGCCAAAAACATTCAGTACTTC
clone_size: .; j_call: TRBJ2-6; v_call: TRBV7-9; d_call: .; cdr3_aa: CASSLLGSGANVLTF; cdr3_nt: TGTGCCAGCAGCTTACTTGGCTCTGGGGCCAACGTCCTGACTTTC
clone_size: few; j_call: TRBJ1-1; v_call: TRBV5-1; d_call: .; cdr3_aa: CASSPQGTTEAFF; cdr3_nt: TGCGCCAGCAGCCCTCAGGGGACCACTGAAGCTTTCTTT
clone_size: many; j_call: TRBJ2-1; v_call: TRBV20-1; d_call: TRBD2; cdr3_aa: CSALRGGTNEQFF; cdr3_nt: TGCAGTGCTTTGCGGGGGGGTACGAATGAGCAGTTCTTC
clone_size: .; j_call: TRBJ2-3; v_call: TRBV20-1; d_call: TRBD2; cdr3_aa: CSARVPRWGGEWSDTQYF; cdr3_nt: TGCAGTGCTAGAGTCCCTCGCTGGGGAGGGGAGTGGTCAGATACGCAGTATTTT
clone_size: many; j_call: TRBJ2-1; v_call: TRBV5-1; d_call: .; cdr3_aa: CASSRSLASGDNEQFF; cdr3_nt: TGCGCCAGCAGTCGTTCTCTAGCATCCGGGGACAATGAGCAGTTCTTC
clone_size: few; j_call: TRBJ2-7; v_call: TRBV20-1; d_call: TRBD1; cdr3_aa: CSQDRVTNEQYF; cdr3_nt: TGCAGTCAGGACAGGGTTACCAACGAGCAGTACTTC
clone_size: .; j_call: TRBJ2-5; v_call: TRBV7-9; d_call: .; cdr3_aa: CASSLSIQETQYF; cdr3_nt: TGTGCCAGCAGCTTATCCATCCAAGAGACCCAGTACTTC
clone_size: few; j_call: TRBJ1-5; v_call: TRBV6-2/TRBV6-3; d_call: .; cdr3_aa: CASKRENQPQHF; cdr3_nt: TGTGCCAGCAAAAGGGAGAATCAGCCCCAGCATTTT
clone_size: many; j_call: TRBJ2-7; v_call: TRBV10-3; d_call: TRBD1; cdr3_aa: CAIGQGSNEQYF; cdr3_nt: TGTGCCATTGGACAGGGTTCTAACGAGCAGTACTTC
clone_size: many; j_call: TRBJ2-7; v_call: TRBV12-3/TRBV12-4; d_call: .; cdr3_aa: CASSPTESSEQYF; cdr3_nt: TGTGCCAGCAGTCCAACAGAATCGTCCGAGCAGTACTTC
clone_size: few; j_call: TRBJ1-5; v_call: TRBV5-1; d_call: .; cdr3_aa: CASSPLTGEGQPQHF; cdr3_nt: TGCGCCAGCAGCCCCTTGACAGGAGAGGGTCAGCCCCAGCATTTT
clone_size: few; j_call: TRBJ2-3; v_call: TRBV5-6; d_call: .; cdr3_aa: CASSLTGRITDTQYF; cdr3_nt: TGTGCCAGCAGCTTGACAGGGAGGATCACAGATACGCAGTATTTT
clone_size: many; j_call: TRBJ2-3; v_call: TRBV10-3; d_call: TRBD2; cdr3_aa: CATAAGEDTQYF; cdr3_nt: TGTGCCACCGCGGCGGGAGAAGATACGCAGTATTTT
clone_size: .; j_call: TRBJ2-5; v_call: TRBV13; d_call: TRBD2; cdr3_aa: CASSQTSGSGETQYF; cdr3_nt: TGTGCCAGCAGCCAGACTAGCGGGAGTGGGGAGACCCAGTACTTC
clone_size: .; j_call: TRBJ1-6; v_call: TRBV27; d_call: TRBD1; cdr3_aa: CASSSRQGDSPLHF; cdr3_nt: TGTGCCAGCAGTTCCCGACAGGGAGATTCACCCCTCCACTTT
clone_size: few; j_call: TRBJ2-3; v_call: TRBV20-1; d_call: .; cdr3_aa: CSAIPGRHLSF; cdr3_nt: TGCAGTGCTATTCCGGGACGCCACTTGAGTTTT
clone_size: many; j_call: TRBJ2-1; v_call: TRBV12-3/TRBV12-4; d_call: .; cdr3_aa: CASRLASVSSYNEQFF; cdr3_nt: TGTGCCAGCAGATTGGCTAGCGTTAGCTCCTACAATGAGCAGTTCTTC
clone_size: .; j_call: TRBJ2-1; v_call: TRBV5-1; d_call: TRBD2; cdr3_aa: CASRVGLAGAKKTYNEQFF; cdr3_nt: TGCGCCAGCAGGGTAGGACTAGCGGGAGCCAAGAAAACCTACAATGAGCAGTTCTTC
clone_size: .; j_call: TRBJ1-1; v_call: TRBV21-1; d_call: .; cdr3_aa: CASHANIQIEAFF; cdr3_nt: TGTGCCAGCCACGCTAATATACAGATTGAAGCTTTCTTT
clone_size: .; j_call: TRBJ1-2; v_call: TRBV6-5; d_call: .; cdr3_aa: CASGKDSYNYGYTF; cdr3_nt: TGTGCCAGCGGGAAGGACAGTTATAACTATGGCTACACCTTC
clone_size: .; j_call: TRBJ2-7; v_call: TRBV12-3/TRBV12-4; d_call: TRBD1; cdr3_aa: CASSFGQGEQYF; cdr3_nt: TGTGCCAGCAGTTTTGGACAGGGGGAGCAGTACTTC
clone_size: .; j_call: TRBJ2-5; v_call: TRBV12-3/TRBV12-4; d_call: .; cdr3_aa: CASSFSEETQYF; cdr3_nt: TGTGCCAGCAGTTTTTCGGAAGAGACCCAGTACTTC
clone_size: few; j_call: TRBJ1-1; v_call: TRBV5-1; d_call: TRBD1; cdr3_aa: CASSFRGRDTEAFF; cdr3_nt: TGCGCCAGCAGCTTCAGGGGGCGCGACACTGAAGCTTTCTTT
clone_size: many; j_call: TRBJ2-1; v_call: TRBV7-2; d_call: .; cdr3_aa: CASSGGAGDEQFF; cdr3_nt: TGTGCCAGCAGCGGGGGGGCCGGGGATGAGCAGTTCTTC
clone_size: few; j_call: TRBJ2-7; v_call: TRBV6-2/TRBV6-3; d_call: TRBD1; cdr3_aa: CASSDRDYEQYF; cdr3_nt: TGTGCCAGCAGCGACAGGGACTACGAGCAGTACTTC
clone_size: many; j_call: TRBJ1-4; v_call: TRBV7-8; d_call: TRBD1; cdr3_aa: CASSLGTVREKLFF; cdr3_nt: TGTGCCAGCAGCCTCGGGACAGTGAGGGAAAAACTGTTTTTT
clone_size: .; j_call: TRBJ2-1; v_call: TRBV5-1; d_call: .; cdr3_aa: CASSPRLADYNEQFF; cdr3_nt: TGCGCCAGCAGCCCCCGATTAGCGGACTACAATGAGCAGTTCTTC
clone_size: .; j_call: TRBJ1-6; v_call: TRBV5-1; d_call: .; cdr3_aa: CASSSDRPRLNSPLHF; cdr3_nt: TGCGCCAGCAGCTCTGACCGACCCCGGCTGAATTCACCCCTCCACTTT
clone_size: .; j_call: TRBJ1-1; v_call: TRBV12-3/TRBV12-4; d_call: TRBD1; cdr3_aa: CASSLQGMDTEAFF; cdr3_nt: TGTGCCAGCAGTCTACAGGGGATGGATACTGAAGCTTTCTTT
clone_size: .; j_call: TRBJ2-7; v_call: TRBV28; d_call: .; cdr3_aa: CASSSPREQYF; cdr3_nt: TGTGCCAGCAGTTCCCCTCGCGAGCAGTACTTC
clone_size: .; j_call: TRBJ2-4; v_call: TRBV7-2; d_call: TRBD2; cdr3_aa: CASSSPRGGELAKNIQYF; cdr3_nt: TGTGCCAGCAGCTCCCCCCGGGGGGGGGAACTAGCCAAAAACATTCAGTACTTC
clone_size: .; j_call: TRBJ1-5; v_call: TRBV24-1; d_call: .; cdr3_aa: CATSQEGQPQHF; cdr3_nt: TGTGCCACCAGTCAGGAGGGCCAGCCCCAGCATTTT
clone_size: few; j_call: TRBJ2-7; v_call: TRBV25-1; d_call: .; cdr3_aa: CASSEWEHLEQYF; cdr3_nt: TGTGCCAGCAGTGAATGGGAACACCTTGAGCAGTACTTC
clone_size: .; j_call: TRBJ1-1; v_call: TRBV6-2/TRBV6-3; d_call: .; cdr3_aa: CASSDGTDFDTEAFF; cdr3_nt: TGTGCCAGCAGTGACGGCACGGACTTCGACACTGAAGCTTTCTTT
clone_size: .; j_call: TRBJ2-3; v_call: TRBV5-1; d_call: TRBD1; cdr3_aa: CASSPGGYITDTQYF; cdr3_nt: TGCGCCAGCAGTCCAGGGGGCTATATCACAGATACGCAGTATTTT
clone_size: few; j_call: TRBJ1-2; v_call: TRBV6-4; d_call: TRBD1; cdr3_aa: CASSRQGPYYGYTF; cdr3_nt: TGTGCCAGCAGTCGACAGGGACCCTATTATGGCTACACCTTC